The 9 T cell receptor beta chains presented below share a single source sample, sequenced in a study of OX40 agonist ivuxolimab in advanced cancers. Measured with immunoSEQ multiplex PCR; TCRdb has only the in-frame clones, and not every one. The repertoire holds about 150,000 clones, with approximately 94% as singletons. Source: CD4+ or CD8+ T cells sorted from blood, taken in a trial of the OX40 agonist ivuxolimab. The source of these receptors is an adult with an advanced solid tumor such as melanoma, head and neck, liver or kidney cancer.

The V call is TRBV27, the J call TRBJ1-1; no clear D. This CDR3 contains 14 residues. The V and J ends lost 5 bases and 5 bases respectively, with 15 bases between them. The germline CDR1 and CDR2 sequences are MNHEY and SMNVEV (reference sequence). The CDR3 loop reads CASSPGPRRTEAFF. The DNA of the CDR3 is TGTGCCAGCAGTCCCGGGCCCCGGCGGACTGAAGCTTTCTTT.

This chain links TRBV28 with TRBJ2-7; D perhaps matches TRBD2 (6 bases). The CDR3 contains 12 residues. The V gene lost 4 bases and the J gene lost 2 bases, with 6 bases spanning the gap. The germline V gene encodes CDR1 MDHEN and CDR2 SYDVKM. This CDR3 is CASSSGAYEQYF. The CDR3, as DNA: TGTGCCAGCAGTTCGGGAGCCTACGAGCAGTACTTC.

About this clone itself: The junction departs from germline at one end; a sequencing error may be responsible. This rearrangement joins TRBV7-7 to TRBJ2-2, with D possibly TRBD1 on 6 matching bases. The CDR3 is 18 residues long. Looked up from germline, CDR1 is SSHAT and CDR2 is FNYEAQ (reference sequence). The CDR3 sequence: CASSLFSPTGSWAGELFF. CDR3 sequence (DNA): TGTGCTAGCAGCTTATTCAGTCCCACAGGGAGTTGGGCCGGGGAGCTGTTTTTT.

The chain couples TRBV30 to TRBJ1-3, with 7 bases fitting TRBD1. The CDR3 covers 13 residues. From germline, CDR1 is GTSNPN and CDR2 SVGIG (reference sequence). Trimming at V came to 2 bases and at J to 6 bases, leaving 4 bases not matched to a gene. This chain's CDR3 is CAWSMGQSNTIYF. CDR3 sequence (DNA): TGTGCCTGGAGTATGGGACAGTCAAACACCATATATTTT.

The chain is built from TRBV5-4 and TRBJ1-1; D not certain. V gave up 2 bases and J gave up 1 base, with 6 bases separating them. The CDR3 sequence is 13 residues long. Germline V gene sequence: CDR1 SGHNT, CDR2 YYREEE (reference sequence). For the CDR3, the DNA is TGTGCCAGCAGCTTCGACTGGAACACTGAAGCTTTCTTT. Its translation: CASSFDWNTEAFF. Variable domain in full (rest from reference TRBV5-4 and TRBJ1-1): ETGVTQSPTHLIKTRGQQVTLRCSSQSGHNTVSWYQQALGQGPQFIFQYYREEENGRGNFPPRFSGLQFPNYSSELNVNALELDDSALYLCASSFDWNTEAFFGQGTRLTVV.

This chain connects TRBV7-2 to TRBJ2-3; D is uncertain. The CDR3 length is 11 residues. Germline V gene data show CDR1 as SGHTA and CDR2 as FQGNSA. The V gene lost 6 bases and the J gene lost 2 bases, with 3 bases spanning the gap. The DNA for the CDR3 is TGTGCCAGCAGGGTCACAGATACGCAGTATTTT. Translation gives CASRVTDTQYF.

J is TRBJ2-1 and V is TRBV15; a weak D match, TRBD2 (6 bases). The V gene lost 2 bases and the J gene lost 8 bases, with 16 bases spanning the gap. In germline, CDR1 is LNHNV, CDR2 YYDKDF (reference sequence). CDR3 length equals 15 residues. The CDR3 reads CATSRFSGYNDEQFF. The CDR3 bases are TGTGCCACCAGCAGATTTAGCGGATACAACGATGAGCAGTTCTTC.

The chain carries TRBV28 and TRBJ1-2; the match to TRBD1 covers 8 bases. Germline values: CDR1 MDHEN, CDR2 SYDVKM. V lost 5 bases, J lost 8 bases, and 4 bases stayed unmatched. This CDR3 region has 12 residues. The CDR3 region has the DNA TGTGCCAGCAGTGCAGGGGGCGTAGGCTACACCTTC. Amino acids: CASSAGGVGYTF.

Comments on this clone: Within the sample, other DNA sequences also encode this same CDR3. As DNA, the CDR3 is TGTGCCAGCAGCTTAGTCGGCTACGAGCAGTACTTC. Its translation: CASSLVGYEQYF. The J gene is TRBJ2-7, the V gene TRBV7-2; D is unresolved. This CDR3 has 12 residues. The germline V gene has CDR1 SGHTA and CDR2 FQGNSA. Trimming pared 1 base from V and 3 bases from J, leaving 4 bases between.